The source of this TCR beta chain is a study of ipilimumab plus nivolumab after autologous stem cell transplantation. Study-level information: Patients received a median of roughly five ipilimumab and roughly 8 nivolumab doses. Myeloma patients were high-risk transplant-naive or relapsed within 3 years of first autologous transplant. Regarding the study as a whole: TCR repertoire, Treg phenotype and gut microbiota reportedly support more study of this approach.

Germline values: CDR1 SGHRS, CDR2 YFSETQ. The CDR3 is made up of 16 amino acids. The trim removed 1 base at V and 3 bases at J, leaving 8 bases unmatched. With respect to this clone: Its target is not known.

The protocol was immunoSEQ multiplex PCR, while the TCRdb copy is restricted to in-frame clones and leaves out a portion. The profile covers about 10,000 clones, with more than 65% appearing a single time and less than 20% taken by the ten largest. Checkpoint therapy with ipilimumab 1 mg/kg began 14 to 28 days after transplant. The chain employs TRBV5-1 and TRBJ2-3; 7 nucleotides align to TRBD2. Sequencing used PBMCs, obtained in a trial of ipilimumab plus nivolumab as post-transplant consolidation. The sequence derives from a female donor with multiple myeloma. CDR3 bases: TGCGCCAGCAGCTTGATGGCGGGAGTTACTACAGATACGCAGTATTTT. Translated, it gives CASSLMAGVTTDTQYF. Complete variable domain (other parts from reference TRBV5-1 and TRBJ2-3): KAGVTQTPRYLIKTRGQQVTLSCSPISGHRSVSWYQQTPGQGLQFLFEYFSETQRNKGNFPGRFSGRQFSNSRSEMNVSTLELGDSALYLCASSLMAGVTTDTQYFGPGTRLTVL.